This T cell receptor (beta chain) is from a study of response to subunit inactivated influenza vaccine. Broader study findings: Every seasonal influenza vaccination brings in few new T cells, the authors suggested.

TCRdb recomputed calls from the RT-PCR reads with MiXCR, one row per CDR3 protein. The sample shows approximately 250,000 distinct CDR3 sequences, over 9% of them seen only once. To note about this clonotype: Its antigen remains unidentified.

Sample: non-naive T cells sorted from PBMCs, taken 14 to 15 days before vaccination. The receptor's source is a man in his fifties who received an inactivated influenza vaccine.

The CDR3: CASSTGQGTGNTIYF. CDR3 DNA: TGCGCCAGCAGCACCGGACAGGGAACTGGAAACACCATATATTTT. The genes are TRBV5-1 and TRBJ1-3, with TRBD1 matching over 8 bases. J was trimmed by 2 bases and V by 4 bases; bases with no gene match: 5. CDR1 is SGHRS and CDR2 is YFSETQ in the germline V gene. The CDR3 consists of 15 residues.